The 23 T cell receptor beta chains below come from one sample, sequenced in a study of T cells in Graves' hyperthyroidism and ophthalmopathy. RNA transcripts served as the template for amplifying TCR beta CDR3 regions. TCR CDR3 regions were first amplified by RT-PCR with HTBI primers. TCRdb ran MiXCR on the multiplex PCR reads and lists one entry per CDR3 protein. The sample shows around 350,000 distinct CDR3 sequences, approximately 14% of them seen only once. Sequences were obtained from blood. The origin of the receptors is a woman between 18 and 30 years old with Graves' hyperthyroidism that later progressed to Graves' ophthalmopathy.

This clonotype showed up just a few times. The J gene is TRBJ2-4, the V gene TRBV4-3; TRBD2 aligns across 12 bases. This CDR3 is 18 amino acids long. The germline gives CDR1 LGHNA, CDR2 YSLEER. The J segment lost 5 bases and the V segment lost 1 base, leaving 9 bases of the junction unmatched. The CDR3 region is CASSQGASGRVRENIQYF. CDR3 nucleotide sequence: TGCGCCAGCAGCCAAGGGGCTAGCGGGAGGGTTCGGGAAAACATTCAGTACTTC.

This clonotype has a handful of counts. The chain has TRBV19 and TRBJ2-7; the match to TRBD2 covers 9 bases. The CDR3 sequence is 15 residues long. Trimming at V came to 3 bases and at J to 0 bases, leaving 3 bases not matched to a gene. The germline CDR1 and CDR2 sequences are LNHDA and SQIVND (reference sequence). For the CDR3, the DNA is TGTGCCAGTAGTATTACTAGCGGGCCCTCCTACGAGCAGTACTTC. Translated: CASSITSGPSYEQYF.

This clonotype has just a few counts. The CDR3, as DNA: TGCGCCAGCAGCTACACTAGCGGGAGCCTACGGGGAGGGGAGCTGTTTTTT. Protein product: CASSYTSGSLRGGELFF. This chain uses TRBV5-1 with TRBJ2-2; 11 bases are shared with TRBD2. J lost 8 bases, V lost 3 bases, and 12 bases had no gene match. CDR1 and CDR2 from the germline V gene are SGHRS and YFSETQ. There are 17 residues in the CDR3.

Points on this clonotype: This may come from a read error, since a much larger clone is one base off. V is TRBV20-1 and J is TRBJ2-7; D is possibly TRBD2 (6 bases). This CDR3 has 13 amino acids. V was cut by 4 bases and J by 2 bases, with 12 bases left in between. CDR1 and CDR2 from the germline V gene are DFQATT and SNEGSKA (reference sequence). The chain's CDR3 is CSAIAGRTYEQYF. CDR3 coding DNA: TGCAGTGCTATTGCGGGGAGAACCTACGAGCAGTACTTC.

This clonotype came up many times. The chain couples TRBV12-5 to TRBJ2-5; tentatively, D is TRBD2 (6 bases). There are 15 residues in the CDR3. Germline loops: CDR1 LGHNT, CDR2 FRNRAP. V dropped 2 bases and J dropped 1 base, with 11 bases sitting between them. This chain's CDR3 is CASGLTSSPQETQYF. In DNA form, the CDR3 reads TGTGCTAGTGGTTTGACTAGCTCACCCCAAGAGACCCAGTACTTC.

This clonotype appeared a few times. The genes are TRBV9 and TRBJ2-2, with unresolved D. The CDR3 extends over 15 amino acids. Germline-derived CDR1 and CDR2 are SGDLS and YYNGEE. Trimming left V 0 bases short and J 5 bases short, with 11 bases between. The CDR3 reads CASSVGSVSTGELFF. CDR3 sequence (DNA): TGTGCCAGCAGCGTAGGCAGTGTGTCGACCGGGGAGCTGTTTTTT.

This clonotype was detected ten times or more. This chain uses TRBV27 with TRBJ2-1; D gene unclear. Germline assignment: CDR1 MNHEY and CDR2 SMNVEV (reference sequence). This CDR3 has 12 residues. V lost 1 base and J lost 8, with 6 bases in between. The CDR3 sequence is CASSLLGDEQFF. In nucleotides, the CDR3 is TGTGCCAGCAGTTTATTAGGCGATGAGCAGTTCTTC.

There are many counts of this clonotype. The V gene is TRBV6-1, the J gene TRBJ2-5, with TRBD2 matching over 8 bases. Germline assignment: CDR1 MNHNS and CDR2 SASEGT. The CDR3 runs 13 residues. V dropped 7 bases and J dropped 3; count of bases not matched to a gene: 4. DNA of the CDR3: TGTGCCAGCAAGCAAGCGGGGGAAGAGACCCAGTACTTC. It codes for CASKQAGEETQYF.

In this sample, this clonotype turned up many times. The V call is TRBV6-1, the J call TRBJ1-2; maybe TRBD1 (5 bases). Per the germline V gene, CDR1 is MNHNS and CDR2 is SASEGT. Deletions cut 2 bases from V and 8 bases from J, with 12 bases between. This CDR3 contains 13 residues. CDR3 DNA sequence: TGTGCCAGCAGTGAATTCGGGGACGGGGGCTACACCTTC. Amino acids: CASSEFGDGGYTF.

This clonotype was picked up a small number of times. This chain connects TRBV5-1 to TRBJ1-2, with D uncertain. V was clipped by 2 bases and J by 7 bases, with 15 bases between them. CDR1 and CDR2 from the germline V gene are SGHRS and YFSETQ. The CDR3 has 14 amino acids. As DNA, the CDR3 is TGCGCCAGCAGCTTTCGGCTCGGGGATGGTGGCTACACCTTC. Translation gives CASSFRLGDGGYTF.

The chain links TRBV5-1 to TRBJ2-2, with 8 bases identical to TRBD2. There are 15 residues in the CDR3. V was clipped by 5 bases and J by 3 bases; unmatched bases: 6. The germline CDR1 and CDR2 sequences are SGHRS and YFSETQ. The CDR3 DNA is TGCGCCAGCAGTACGGCGGGAGGAGACACCGGGGAGCTGTTTTTT. It codes for CASSTAGGDTGELFF.

The chain employs TRBV3-1 and TRBJ2-2; TRBD2 agrees at 7 bases. The germline CDR1 and CDR2 sequences are LGHDT and YNNKEL (reference sequence). With V trimmed by 0 bases and J by 3 bases, 7 bases remained unmatched. The CDR3 length is 17 residues. DNA of the CDR3: TGTGCCAGCAGCCAAGAATGGTCTAGCGGACACACCGGGGAGCTGTTTTTT. This sequence encodes CASSQEWSSGHTGELFF.

The chain is built from TRBV12-3 or TRBV12-4 and TRBJ2-1; the match to TRBD2 covers 9 bases. V was pared by 7 bases and J by 4 bases, with 8 bases of the junction left unmatched. The CDR3 covers 15 residues. DNA for the CDR3: TGTGCCAGCACCCTTAGCGGGGGCGGATACAATGAGCAGTTCTTC. Translating gives CASTLSGGGYNEQFF.

This clonotype has a count of ten or more. The germline gene is not matched at one end of the junction; a read error may be the cause. This rearrangement joins TRBV11-2 to TRBJ2-3; possible D gene TRBD2, 5 bases. Germline V CDR1 and CDR2: SGHAT, FQNNGV. CDR3 length: 14 residues. CDR3 DNA: TGTGCCACCAGCCGGGGTGGATCCACAGATACGCAGTATTTT. Translation gives CATSRGGSTDTQYF.

This clonotype was observed at least ten times. The rearrangement joins TRBV27 to TRBJ2-1; 9 nucleotides match TRBD1. This CDR3 region has 14 residues. Looked up from germline, CDR1 is MNHEY and CDR2 is SMNVEV (reference sequence). V trimming: 6 bases; J trimming: 5 bases; junction bases outside the gene matches: 5. CDR3 in amino acids: CASSRDRADNEQFF. CDR3 bases: TGTGCCAGCAGCAGGGACAGGGCGGACAATGAGCAGTTCTTC.

This clonotype was recorded many times. The rearrangement joins TRBV7-9 to TRBJ2-5, with a tentative D call TRBD1 (5 bases). The CDR3 sequence is 13 residues long. The V gene's germline CDR1 is SEHNR and CDR2 FQNEAQ (reference sequence). V was clipped by 5 bases and J by 13 bases, with 20 bases between them. The DNA for the CDR3 is TGTGCCAGCAGCCAACGGGCGAGCCGAAGGGGGTACTTC. Its protein is CASSQRASRRGYF.

This clonotype has ten or more counts. The chain combines TRBV11-1 with TRBJ2-1; 8 bases map to TRBD2. With 4 bases clipped from V and 2 bases from J, the junction kept 4 bases outside the gene matches. Germline V CDR1 and CDR2: SGHAT, FQDESV (reference sequence). The CDR3 sequence is 15 residues long. The CDR3 is CASSSSGFPYNEQFF. The CDR3 nucleotides read TGTGCCAGCAGCTCTAGCGGGTTCCCCTACAATGAGCAGTTCTTC. The full variable domain, in which reference TRBV11-1 and TRBJ2-1 provide the parts outside the CDR3, is EAEVAQSPRYKITEKSQAVAFWCDPISGHATLYWYRQILGQGPELLVQFQDESVVDDSQLPKDRFSAERLKGVDSTLKIQPAELGDSAMYLCASSSSGFPYNEQFFGPGTRLTVL.

This clonotype came up many times. CDR3 residues: CSAIRGSDTGELFF. CDR3 nucleotide sequence: TGCAGTGCTATACGCGGGAGCGACACCGGGGAGCTGTTTTTT. V and J are TRBV20-1 and TRBJ2-2, with 7 bases that match TRBD2. The length of the CDR3 is 14 residues. The germline V gene encodes CDR1 DFQATT and CDR2 SNEGSKA (reference sequence). Trimming cost V 4 bases and J 3 bases; bases outside gene matches: 5.

The genes are TRBV3-1 and TRBJ2-1, with TRBD2 matching over 8 bases. This CDR3 region has 16 residues. The germline CDR1 and CDR2 sequences are LGHDT and YNNKEL (reference sequence). V was clipped by 1 base and J by 6 bases; unmatched bases: 8. CDR3 in DNA: TGTGCCAGCAGCCAAGGATTAGCGGGGACGATCAATGAGCAGTTCTTC. This translates into CASSQGLAGTINEQFF.

This clonotype was picked up many times. DNA for the CDR3: TGTGCCAGCAGCCCGCGACATATGGGGGATACTGAAGCTTTCTTT. Its translation: CASSPRHMGDTEAFF. V is TRBV3-1 and J is TRBJ1-1, with D perhaps matching TRBD1 (5 bases). The germline CDR1 and CDR2 sequences are LGHDT and YNNKEL (reference sequence). The CDR3 consists of 15 residues. V was shortened by 4 bases and J by 5 bases, with 17 bases between the two germline ends.

This rearrangement joins TRBV6-1 to TRBJ2-7, with D possibly being TRBD1 or TRBD2 (5 bases each). This CDR3 comprises 15 residues. CDR1 and CDR2 (germline): MNHNS, SASEGT. Trimming pared 2 bases from V and 0 bases from J, leaving 11 bases between. The CDR3, as DNA: TGTGCCAGCAGTGAACAGGGACGGGGCTCCTACGAGCAGTACTTC. Translation: CASSEQGRGSYEQYF.

CDR3 coding DNA: TGTGCCAGCAGCCCCGGAAATATGAACACTGAAGCTTTCTTT. The encoded protein is CASSPGNMNTEAFF. This rearrangement joins TRBV7-6 to TRBJ1-1, with D uncertain. The length of the CDR3 is 14 residues. V shed 5 bases and J shed 0 bases, with 10 bases lying between them. Germline V lookup: CDR1 SGHVS, CDR2 FNYEAQ.

J is TRBJ2-3 and V is TRBV19; 7 bases agree with TRBD1. Germline CDR1 LNHDA, CDR2 SQIVND (reference sequence). This CDR3 has 14 amino acids. J lost 4 bases, V lost 5 bases, and 6 bases had no gene match. In nucleotides, the CDR3 is TGTGCCAGTAGTGCGACAGGGAGTGCAGATACGCAGTATTTT. Encoded protein: CASSATGSADTQYF.